The TCR beta chain described here comes from a study of blood T cell repertoires in COVID-19. The wider study: Samples taken during acute and convalescent COVID-19 were collected in the United States, Italy and Spain.

As originally analysed: Estimated nucleated cell counts came from reference gene primer amplification. Assay: immunoSEQ multiplex PCR; the TCRdb copy retains only in-frame clones and omits some. The V and J calls and the clone size are those of that table, but D and trimming were determined from the DNA. This sample carries around 200,000 clones, 86% of them seen once, and the ten largest clones take about a fifth. The germline V gene encodes CDR1 LGHDT and CDR2 YNNKEL (reference sequence). This CDR3 spans 13 amino acids. The V and J ends lost 4 bases and 2 bases respectively, with 8 bases between them.

V usage is TRBV3-1 (or the pseudogene TRBV3-2) and J usage is TRBJ1-1, with D unclear. The sequencing input was peripheral blood. The clonotype originates from a man in his 70s with active or convalescent COVID-19. The CDR3 DNA sequence: TGTGCCAGCAGCCCTACCCTAAACACTGAAGCTTTCTTT. This sequence encodes CASSPTLNTEAFF.